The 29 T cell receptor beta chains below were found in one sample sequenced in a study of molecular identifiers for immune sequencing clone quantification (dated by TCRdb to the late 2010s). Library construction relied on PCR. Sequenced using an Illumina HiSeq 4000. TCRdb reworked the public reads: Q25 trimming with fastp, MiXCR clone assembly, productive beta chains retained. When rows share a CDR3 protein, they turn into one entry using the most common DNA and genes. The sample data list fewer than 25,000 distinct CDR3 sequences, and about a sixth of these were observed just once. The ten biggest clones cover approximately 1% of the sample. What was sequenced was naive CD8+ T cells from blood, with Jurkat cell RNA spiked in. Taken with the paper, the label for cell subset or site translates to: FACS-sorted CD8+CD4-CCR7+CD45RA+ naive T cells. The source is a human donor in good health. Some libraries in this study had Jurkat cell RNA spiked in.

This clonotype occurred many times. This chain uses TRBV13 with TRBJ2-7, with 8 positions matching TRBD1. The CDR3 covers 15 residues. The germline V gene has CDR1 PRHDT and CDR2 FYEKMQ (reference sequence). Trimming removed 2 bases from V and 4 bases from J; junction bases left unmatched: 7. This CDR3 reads CASSLSRGREYEQYF. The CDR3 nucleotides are TGTGCCAGCAGCTTATCCAGGGGGCGTGAGTACGAGCAGTACTTC.

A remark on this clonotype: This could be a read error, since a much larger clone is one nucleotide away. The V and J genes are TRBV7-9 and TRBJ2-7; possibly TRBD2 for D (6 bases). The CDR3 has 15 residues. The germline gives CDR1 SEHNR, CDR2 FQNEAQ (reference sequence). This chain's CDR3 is CASGFGATGVLEQYF. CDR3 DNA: TGTGCCAGCGGCTTTGGTGCGACGGGAGTACTCGAGCAGTACTTC.

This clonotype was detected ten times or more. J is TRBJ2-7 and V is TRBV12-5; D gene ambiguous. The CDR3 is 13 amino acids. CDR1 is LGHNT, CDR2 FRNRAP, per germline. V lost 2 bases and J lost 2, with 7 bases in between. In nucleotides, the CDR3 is TGTGCTAGTGGTTTGACCCCCGCCTACGAGCAGTACTTC. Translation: CASGLTPAYEQYF.

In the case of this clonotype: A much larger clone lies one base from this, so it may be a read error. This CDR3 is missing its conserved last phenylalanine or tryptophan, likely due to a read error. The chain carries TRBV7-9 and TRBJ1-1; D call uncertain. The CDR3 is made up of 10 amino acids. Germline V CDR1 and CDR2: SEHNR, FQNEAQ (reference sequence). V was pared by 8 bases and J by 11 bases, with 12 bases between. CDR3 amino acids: CASSSWEAFL. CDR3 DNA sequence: TGTGCCAGCTCCTCCTGGGAGGCTTTCCTT.

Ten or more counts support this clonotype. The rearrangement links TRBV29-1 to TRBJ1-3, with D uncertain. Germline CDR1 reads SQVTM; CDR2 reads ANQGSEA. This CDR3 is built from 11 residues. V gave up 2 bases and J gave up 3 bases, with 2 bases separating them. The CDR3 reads CSVEFGNTIYF. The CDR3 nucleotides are TGCAGCGTTGAATTTGGAAACACCATATATTTT.

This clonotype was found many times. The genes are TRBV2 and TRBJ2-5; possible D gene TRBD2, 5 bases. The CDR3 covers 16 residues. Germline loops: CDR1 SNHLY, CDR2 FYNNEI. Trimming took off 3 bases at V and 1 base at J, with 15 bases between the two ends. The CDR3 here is CASSDGMGRVQETQYF. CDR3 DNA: TGTGCCAGCAGTGACGGGATGGGAAGGGTCCAAGAGACCCAGTACTTC.

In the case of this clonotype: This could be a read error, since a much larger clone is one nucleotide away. The CDR3 DNA sequence: TGTGCCTGCAGCTCTTATGGGGGGTTGAAGAACACTGAAGCTTTCTTT. Its translation is CACSSYGGLKNTEAFF. The chain couples TRBV7-8 to TRBJ1-1; D is perhaps TRBD1 (5 bases). The CDR3 consists of 16 residues. Germline CDR1 and CDR2: SGHVS and FQNEAQ.

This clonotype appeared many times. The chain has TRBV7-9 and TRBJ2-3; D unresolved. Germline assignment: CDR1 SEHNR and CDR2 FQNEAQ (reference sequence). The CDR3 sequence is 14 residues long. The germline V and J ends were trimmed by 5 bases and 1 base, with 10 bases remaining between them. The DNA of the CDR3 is TGTGCCAGCAGCCCCCCCTATGGCACAGATACGCAGTATTTT. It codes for CASSPPYGTDTQYF. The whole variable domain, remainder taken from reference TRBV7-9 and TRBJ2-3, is DTGVSQNPRHKITKRGQNVTFRCDPISEHNRLYWYRQTLGQGPEFLTYFQNEAQLEKSRLLSDRFSAERPKGSFSTLEIQRTEQGDSAMYLCASSPPYGTDTQYFGPGTRLTVL.

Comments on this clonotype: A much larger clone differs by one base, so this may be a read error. The CDR3, as DNA: TGTGCCAGTTTGAAGGGGGACTATGGCTACACCTTC. It encodes CASLKGDYGYTF. The chain employs TRBV19 and TRBJ1-2; weak D call: TRBD1 (6 bases). Germline V gives CDR1 LNHDA, CDR2 SQIVND (reference sequence). V lost 8 bases, J lost 3 bases, and 10 bases lay in between. The CDR3 totals 12 residues.

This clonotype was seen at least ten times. For the CDR3, the DNA is TGTGCCAGCAGTGCTCCACAGGGGGCTTACTATGGCTACACCTTC. It encodes CASSAPQGAYYGYTF. J is TRBJ1-2 and V is TRBV2; TRBD1 matches 9 bases. CDR3 size: 15 residues. Germline-derived CDR1 and CDR2 are SNHLY and FYNNEI. The J segment lost 3 bases and the V segment lost 4 bases, leaving 6 bases of the junction unmatched.

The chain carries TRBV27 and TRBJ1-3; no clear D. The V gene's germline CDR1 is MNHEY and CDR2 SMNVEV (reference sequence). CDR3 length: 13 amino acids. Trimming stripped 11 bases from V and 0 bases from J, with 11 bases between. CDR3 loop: CAPKRNSGNTIYF. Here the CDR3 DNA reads TGTGCCCCAAAGCGGAACTCTGGAAACACCATATATTTT.

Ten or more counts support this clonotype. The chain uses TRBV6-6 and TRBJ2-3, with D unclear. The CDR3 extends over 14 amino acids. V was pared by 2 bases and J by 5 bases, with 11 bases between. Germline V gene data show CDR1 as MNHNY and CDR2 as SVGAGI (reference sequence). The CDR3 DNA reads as TGTGCCAGCAGTTACGCAGGATGGCGAGATACGCAGTATTTT. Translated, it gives CASSYAGWRDTQYF.

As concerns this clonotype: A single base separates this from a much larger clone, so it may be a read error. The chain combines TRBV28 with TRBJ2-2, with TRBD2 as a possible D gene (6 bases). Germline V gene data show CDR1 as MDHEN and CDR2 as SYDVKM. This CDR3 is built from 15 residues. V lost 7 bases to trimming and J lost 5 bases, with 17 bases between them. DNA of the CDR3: TGTGCCAGCAACCTCTCGCGGGATCTGACCGGGGAGCTGTTTTTT. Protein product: CASNLSRDLTGELFF.

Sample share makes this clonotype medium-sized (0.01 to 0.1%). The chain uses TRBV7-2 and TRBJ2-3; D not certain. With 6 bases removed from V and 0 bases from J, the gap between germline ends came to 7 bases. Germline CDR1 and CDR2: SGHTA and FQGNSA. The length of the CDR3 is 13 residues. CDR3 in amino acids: CASSRDSTDTQYF. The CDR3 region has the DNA TGTGCCAGCAGTCGCGACAGCACAGATACGCAGTATTTT.

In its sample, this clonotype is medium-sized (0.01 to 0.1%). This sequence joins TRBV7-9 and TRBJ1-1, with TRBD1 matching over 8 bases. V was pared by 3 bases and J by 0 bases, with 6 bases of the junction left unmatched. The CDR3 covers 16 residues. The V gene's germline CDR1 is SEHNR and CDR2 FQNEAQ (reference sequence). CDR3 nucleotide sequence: TGTGCCAGCAGCTTGGACAGGGAATTCATGAACACTGAAGCTTTCTTT. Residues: CASSLDREFMNTEAFF.

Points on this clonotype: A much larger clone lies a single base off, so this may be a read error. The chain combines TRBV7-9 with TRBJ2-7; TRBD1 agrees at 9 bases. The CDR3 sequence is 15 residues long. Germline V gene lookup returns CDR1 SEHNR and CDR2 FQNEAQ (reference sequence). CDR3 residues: CAGSDSRDRAYEQYF. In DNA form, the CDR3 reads TGTGCCGGCAGCGACTCCCGGGACAGGGCCTACGAGCAGTACTTC. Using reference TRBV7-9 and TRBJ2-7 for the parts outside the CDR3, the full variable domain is DTGVSQNPRHKITKRGQNVTFRCDPISEHNRLYWYRQTLGQGPEFLTYFQNEAQLEKSRLLSDRFSAERPKGSFSTLEIQRTEQGDSAMYLCAGSDSRDRAYEQYFGPGTRLTVT.

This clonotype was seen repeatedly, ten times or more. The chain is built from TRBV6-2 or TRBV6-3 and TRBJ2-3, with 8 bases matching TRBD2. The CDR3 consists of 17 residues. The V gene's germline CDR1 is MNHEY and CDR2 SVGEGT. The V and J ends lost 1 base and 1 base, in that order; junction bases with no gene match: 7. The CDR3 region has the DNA TGTGCCAGCAGTTACTTCACTAGCGGCTTACGCACAGATACGCAGTATTTT. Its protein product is CASSYFTSGLRTDTQYF.

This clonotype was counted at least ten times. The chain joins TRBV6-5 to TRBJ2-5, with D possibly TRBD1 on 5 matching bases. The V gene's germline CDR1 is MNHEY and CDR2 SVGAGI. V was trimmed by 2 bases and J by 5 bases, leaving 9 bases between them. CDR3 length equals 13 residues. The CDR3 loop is CASSYRGSETQYF. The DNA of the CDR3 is TGTGCCAGCAGTTACAGGGGATCGGAGACCCAGTACTTC.

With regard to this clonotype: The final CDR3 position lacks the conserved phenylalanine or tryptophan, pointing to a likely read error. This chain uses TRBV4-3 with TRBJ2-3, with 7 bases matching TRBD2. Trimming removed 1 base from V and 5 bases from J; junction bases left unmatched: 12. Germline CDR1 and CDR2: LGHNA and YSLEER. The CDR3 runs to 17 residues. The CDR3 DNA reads TGCGCCAGCAGCCAAGGACTTTTTGGGAGGGCCGAAGATACGCAGTATTCT. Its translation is CASSQGLFGRAEDTQYS.

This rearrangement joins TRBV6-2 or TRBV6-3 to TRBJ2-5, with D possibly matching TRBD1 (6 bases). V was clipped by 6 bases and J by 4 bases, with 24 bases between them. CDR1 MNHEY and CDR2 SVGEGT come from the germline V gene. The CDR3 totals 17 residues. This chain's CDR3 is CASSLLPGQTGLETQYF. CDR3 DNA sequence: TGTGCCAGCAGCCTTCTCCCGGGCCAAACAGGGCTAGAGACCCAGTACTTC.

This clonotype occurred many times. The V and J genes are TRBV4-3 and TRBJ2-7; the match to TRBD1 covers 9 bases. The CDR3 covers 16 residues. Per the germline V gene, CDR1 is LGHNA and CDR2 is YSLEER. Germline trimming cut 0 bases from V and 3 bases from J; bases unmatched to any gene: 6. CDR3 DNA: TGCGCCAGCAGCCAAGACCAACAGGGGGCGGGCTACGAGCAGTACTTC. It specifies CASSQDQQGAGYEQYF.

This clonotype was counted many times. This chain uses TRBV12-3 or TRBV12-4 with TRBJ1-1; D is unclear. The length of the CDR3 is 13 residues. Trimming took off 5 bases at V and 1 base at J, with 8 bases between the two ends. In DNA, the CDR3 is TGTGCCAGCAGTCTGGGCGAGAACACTGAAGCTTTCTTT. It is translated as CASSLGENTEAFF.

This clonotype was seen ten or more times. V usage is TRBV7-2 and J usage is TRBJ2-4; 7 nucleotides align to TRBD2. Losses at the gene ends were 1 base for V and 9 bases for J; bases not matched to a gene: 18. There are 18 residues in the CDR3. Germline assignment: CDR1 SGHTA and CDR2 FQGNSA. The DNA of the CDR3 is TGTGCCAGCAGCTTAGGAAGGGGCGGGAGAGAGCCTACGGGCATTCAGTACTTC. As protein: CASSLGRGGREPTGIQYF.

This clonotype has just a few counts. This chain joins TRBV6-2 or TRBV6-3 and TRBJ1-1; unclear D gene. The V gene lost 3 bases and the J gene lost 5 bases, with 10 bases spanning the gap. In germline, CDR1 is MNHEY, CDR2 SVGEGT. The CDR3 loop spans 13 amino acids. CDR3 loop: CASSYLLSTEAFF. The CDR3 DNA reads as TGTGCCAGCAGTTATCTCTTGAGTACTGAAGCTTTCTTT.

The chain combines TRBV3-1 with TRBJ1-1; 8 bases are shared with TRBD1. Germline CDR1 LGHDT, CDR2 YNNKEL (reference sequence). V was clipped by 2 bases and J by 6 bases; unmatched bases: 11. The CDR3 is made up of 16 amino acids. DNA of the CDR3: TGTGCCAGCAGCCAACTGGCCGGACAGGGAATATCTGAAGCTTTCTTT. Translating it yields CASSQLAGQGISEAFF.

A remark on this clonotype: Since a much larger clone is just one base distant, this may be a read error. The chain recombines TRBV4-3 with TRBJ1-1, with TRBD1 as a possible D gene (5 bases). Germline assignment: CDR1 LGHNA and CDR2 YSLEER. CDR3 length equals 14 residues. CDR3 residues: CASSLGHTNAEAFF. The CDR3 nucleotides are TGCGCCAGCAGCCTAGGACACACAAACGCTGAGGCTTTCTTT.

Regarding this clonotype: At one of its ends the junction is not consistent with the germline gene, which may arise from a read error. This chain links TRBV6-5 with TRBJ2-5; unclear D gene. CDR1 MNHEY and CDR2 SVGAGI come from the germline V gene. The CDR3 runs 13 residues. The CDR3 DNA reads TGTGCCAGCAGTTATCGCCCGCAAGAGGCCCAGTACTTC. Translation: CASSYRPQEAQYF.

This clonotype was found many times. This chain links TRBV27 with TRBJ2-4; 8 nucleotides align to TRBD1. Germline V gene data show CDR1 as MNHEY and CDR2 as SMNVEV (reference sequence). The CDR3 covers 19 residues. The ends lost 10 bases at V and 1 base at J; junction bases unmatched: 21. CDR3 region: CAILVSGQGCGFAKNIQYF. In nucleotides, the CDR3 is TGTGCCATCTTGGTATCCGGACAGGGATGTGGATTTGCCAAAAACATTCAGTACTTC.

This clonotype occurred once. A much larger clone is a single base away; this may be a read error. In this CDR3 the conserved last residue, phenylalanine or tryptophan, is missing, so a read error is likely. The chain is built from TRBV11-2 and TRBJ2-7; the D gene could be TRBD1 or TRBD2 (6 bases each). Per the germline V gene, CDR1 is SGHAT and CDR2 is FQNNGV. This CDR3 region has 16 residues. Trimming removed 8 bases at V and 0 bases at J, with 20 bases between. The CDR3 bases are TGTGCCAGCTGCCCGGTCCGGGGGCGGAACTCCTACGAGCAGTACTCC. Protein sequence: CASCPVRGRNSYEQYS.